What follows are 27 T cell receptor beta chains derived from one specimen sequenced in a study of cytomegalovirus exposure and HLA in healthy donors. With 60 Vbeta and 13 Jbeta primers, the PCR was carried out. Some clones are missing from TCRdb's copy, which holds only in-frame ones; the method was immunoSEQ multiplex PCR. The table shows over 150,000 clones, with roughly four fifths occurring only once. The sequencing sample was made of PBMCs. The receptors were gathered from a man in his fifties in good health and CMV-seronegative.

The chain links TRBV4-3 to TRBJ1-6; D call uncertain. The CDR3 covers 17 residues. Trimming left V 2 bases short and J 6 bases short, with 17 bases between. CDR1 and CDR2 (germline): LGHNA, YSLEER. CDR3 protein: CASSQHPGEGLNSPLHF. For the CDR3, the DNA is TGCGCCAGCAGCCAACATCCGGGCGAGGGCCTTAATTCACCCCTCCACTTT.

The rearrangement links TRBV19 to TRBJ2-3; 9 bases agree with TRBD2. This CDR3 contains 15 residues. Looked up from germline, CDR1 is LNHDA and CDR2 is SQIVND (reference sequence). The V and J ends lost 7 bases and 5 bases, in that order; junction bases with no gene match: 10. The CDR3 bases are TGTGCCAGTACCCTAGGGCGGGGGGGTGGAGATACGCAGTATTTT. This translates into CASTLGRGGGDTQYF. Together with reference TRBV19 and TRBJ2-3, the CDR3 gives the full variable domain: DGGITQSPKYLFRKEGQNVTLSCEQNLNHDAMYWYRQDPGQGLRLIYYSQIVNDFQKGDIAEGYSVSREKKESFPLTVTSAQKNPTAFYLCASTLGRGGGDTQYFGPGTRLTVL.

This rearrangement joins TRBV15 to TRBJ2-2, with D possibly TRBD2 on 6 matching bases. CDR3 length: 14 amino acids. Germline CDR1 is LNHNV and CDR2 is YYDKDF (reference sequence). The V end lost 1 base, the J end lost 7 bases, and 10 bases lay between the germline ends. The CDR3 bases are TGTGCCACCAGCAGAGGGGAGGAGATCGGGGAGCTGTTTTTT. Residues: CATSRGEEIGELFF.

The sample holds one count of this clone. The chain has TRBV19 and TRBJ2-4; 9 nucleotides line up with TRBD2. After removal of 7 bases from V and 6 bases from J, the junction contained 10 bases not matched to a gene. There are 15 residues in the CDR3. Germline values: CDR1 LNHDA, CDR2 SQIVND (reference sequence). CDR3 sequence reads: CASMRDGRGGNIQYF. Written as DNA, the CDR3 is TGTGCCAGTATGCGGGATGGGCGGGGGGGAAACATTCAGTACTTC.

In DNA form, the CDR3 reads TGCGCCAGCAGCCTGGGACTCGGAGGTGGGAGGGAGGATACGCAGTATTTT. Residues: CASSLGLGGGREDTQYF. The rearrangement joins TRBV5-1 to TRBJ2-3, with 7 nucleotides matching TRBD2. V lost 4 bases to trimming and J lost 6 bases; unmatched junction nucleotides: 17. The CDR3 is 17 amino acids. CDR1 is SGHRS and CDR2 is YFSETQ in the germline V gene.

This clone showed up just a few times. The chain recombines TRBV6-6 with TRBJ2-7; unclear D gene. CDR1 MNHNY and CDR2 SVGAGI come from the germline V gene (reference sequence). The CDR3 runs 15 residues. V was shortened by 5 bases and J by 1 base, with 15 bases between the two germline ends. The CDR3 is CASSQRPIGSYEQYF. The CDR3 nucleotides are TGTGCCAGCAGTCAGAGACCCATCGGGTCCTACGAGCAGTACTTC.

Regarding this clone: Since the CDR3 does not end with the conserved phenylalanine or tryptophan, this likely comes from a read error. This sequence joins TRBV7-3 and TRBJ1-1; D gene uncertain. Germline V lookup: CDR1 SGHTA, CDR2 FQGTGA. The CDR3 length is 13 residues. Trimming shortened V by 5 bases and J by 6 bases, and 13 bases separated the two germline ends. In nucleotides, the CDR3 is TGTGCCAGCAGCCTCATGACTGGAGCTGAAGCTTTCTGT. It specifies CASSLMTGAEAFC.

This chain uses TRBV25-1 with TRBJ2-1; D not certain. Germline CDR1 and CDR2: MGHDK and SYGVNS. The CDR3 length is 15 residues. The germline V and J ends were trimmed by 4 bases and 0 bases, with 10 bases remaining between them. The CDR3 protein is CASSVDSASYNEQFF. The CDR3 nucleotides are TGTGCCAGCAGTGTAGACTCCGCCTCCTACAATGAGCAGTTCTTC.

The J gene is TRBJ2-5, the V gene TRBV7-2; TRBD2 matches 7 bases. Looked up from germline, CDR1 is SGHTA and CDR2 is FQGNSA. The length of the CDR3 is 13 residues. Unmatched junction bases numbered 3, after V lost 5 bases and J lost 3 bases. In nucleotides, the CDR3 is TGTGCCAGCAGCCGGAGCGGGAAAGAGACCCAGTACTTC. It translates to CASSRSGKETQYF. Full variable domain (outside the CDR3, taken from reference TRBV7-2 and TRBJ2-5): GAGVSQSPSNKVTEKGKDVELRCDPISGHTALYWYRQSLGQGLEFLIYFQGNSAPDKSGLPSDRFSAERTGGSVSTLTIQRTQQEDSAVYLCASSRSGKETQYFGPGTRLLVL.

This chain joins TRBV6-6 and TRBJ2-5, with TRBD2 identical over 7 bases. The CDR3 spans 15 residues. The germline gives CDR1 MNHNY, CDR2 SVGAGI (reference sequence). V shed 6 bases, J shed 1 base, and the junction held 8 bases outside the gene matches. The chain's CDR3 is CASSLLTSFQETQYF. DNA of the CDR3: TGTGCCAGCAGCCTACTGACTAGCTTCCAAGAGACCCAGTACTTC.

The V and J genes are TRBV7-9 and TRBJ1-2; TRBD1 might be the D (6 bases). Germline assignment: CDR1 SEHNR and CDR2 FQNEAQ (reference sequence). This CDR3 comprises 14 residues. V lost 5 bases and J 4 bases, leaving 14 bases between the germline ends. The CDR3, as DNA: TGTGCCAGCAGCCCAGGACAGAGGATCTATGGCTACACCTTC. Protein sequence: CASSPGQRIYGYTF.

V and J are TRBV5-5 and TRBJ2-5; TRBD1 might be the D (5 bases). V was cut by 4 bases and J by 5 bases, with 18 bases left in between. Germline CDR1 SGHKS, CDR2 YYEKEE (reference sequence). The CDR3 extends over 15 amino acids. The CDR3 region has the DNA TGTGCCAGCAGCCTCGGACACGACGCGAGGGAGACCCAGTACTTC. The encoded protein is CASSLGHDARETQYF.

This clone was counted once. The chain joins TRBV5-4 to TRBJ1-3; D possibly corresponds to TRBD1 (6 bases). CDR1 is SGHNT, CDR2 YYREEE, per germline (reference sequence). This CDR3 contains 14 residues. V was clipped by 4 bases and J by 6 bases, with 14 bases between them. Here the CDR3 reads CASSPSAGENTIYF. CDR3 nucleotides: TGTGCCAGCAGCCCCAGCGCAGGGGAAAACACCATATATTTT.

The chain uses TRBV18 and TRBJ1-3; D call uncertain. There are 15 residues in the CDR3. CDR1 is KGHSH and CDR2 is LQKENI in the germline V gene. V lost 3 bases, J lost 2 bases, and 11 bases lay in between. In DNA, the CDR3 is TGTGCCAGCTCACCTGGGCCGAGGGCTGGAAACACCATATATTTT. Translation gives CASSPGPRAGNTIYF.

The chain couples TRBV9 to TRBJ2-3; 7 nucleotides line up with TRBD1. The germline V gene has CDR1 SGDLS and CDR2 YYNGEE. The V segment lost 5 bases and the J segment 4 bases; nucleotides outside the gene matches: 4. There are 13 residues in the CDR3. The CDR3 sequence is CASRPTGADTQYF. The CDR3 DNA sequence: TGTGCCAGCAGACCTACAGGGGCAGATACGCAGTATTTT.

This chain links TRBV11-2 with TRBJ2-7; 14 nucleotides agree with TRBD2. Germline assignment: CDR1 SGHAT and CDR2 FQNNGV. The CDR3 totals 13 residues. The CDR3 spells CASSRQPGTSGSV. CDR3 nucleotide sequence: TGTGCCAGCAGCCGCCAACCCGGGACTAGCGGGAGCGTC.

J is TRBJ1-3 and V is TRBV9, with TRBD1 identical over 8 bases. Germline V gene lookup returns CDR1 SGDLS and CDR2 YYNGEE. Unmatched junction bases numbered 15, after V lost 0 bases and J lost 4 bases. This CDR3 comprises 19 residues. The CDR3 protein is CASSVAETRQGIFGNTIYF. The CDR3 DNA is TGTGCCAGCAGCGTAGCTGAGACGAGACAGGGGATATTCGGAAACACCATATATTTT.

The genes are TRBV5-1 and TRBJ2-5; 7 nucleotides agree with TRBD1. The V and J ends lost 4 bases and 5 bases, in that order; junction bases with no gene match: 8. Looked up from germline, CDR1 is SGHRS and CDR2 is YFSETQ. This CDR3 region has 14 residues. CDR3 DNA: TGCGCCAGCAGCGCGACAGGGCCGGGGGAGACCCAGTACTTC. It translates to CASSATGPGETQYF.

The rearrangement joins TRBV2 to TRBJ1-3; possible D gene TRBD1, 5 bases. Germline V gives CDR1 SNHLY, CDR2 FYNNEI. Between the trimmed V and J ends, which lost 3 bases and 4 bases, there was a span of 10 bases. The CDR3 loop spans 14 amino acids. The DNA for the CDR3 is TGTGCCAGCAGTGAGCAAGGGGTCGGAAACACCATATATTTT. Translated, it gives CASSEQGVGNTIYF.

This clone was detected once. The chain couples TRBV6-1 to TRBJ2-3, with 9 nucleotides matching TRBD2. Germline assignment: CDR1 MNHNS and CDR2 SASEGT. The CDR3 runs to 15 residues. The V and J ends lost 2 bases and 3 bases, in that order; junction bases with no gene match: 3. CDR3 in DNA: TGTGCCAGCAGTGAAAGTAGCGGGGGAACAGATACGCAGTATTTT. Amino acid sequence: CASSESSGGTDTQYF.

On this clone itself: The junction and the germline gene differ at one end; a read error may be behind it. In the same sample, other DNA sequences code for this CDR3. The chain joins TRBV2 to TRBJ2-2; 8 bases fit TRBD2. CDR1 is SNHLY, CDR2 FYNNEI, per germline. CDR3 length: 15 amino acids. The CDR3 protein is CASSFRTSYGGELFF. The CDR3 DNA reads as TGTGCCAGCAGTTTTCGGACTAGCTATGGCGGGGAGTTGTTTTTT.

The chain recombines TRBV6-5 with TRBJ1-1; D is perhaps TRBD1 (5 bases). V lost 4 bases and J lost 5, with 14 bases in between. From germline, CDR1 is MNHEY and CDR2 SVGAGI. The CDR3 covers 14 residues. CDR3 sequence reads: CASSWGRGRTEAFF. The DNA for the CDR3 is TGTGCCAGCAGTTGGGGACGGGGGAGAACTGAAGCTTTCTTT.

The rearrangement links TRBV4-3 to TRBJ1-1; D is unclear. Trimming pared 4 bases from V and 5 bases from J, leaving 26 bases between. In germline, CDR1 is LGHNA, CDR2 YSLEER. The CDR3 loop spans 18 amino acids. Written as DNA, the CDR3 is TGCGCCAGCAGCCTCGTTTGGCAACAGCGGGCCGGGAATACTGAAGCTTTCTTT. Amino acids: CASSLVWQQRAGNTEAFF.

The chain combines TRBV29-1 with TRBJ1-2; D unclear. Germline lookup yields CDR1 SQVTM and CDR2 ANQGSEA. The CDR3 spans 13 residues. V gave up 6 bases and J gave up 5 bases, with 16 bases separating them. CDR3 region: CSVVRESQYGYTF. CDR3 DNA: TGCAGCGTCGTGCGGGAAAGTCAGTATGGCTACACCTTC. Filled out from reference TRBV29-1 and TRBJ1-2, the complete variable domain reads SAVISQKPSRDICQRGTSLTIQCQVDSQVTMMFWYRQQPGQSLTLIATANQGSEATYESGFVIDKFPISRPNLTFSTLTVSNMSPEDSSIYLCSVVRESQYGYTFGSGTRLTVV.

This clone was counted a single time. CDR3 protein: CASSYLDRAISEQYF. CDR3 bases: TGTGCCAGCAGTTATTTGGACAGGGCGATAAGCGAGCAGTACTTC. The gene calls are TRBV6-5 and TRBJ2-7; TRBD1 aligns across 8 bases. V lost 3 bases and J lost 6; bases outside the gene matches: 10. This CDR3 spans 15 amino acids. Germline V gene lookup returns CDR1 MNHEY and CDR2 SVGAGI.

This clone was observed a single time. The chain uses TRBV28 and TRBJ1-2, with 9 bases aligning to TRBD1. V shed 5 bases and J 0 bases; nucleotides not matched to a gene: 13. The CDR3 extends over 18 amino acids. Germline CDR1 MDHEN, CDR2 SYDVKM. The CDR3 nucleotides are TGTGCCAGCAGTGTAAGCCGAGCGGACAGGGGAACTAACTATGGCTACACCTTC. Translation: CASSVSRADRGTNYGYTF.

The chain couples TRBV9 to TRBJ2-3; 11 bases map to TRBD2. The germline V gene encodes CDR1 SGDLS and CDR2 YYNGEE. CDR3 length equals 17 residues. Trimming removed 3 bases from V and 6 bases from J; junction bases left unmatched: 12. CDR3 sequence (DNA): TGTGCCAGCAGCGAGACTAGCGGGGCAACCATTGGGGATACGCAGTATTTT. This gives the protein CASSETSGATIGDTQYF.